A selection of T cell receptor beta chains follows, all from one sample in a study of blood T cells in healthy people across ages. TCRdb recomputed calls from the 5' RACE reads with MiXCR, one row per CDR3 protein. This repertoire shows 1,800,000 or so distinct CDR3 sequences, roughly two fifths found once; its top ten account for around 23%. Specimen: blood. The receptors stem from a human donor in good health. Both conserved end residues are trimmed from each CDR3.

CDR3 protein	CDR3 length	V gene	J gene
ASRRPGSETQY	11	TRBV7-3	TRBJ2-5
ASSSRGVLADTQY	13	TRBV6-2/TRBV6-3	TRBJ2-3
SAKGPRDTGELF	12	TRBV20-1	TRBJ2-2
ASSPWDDGGEAF	12	TRBV9	TRBJ1-1
AVRGKTHNEQF	11	TRBV6-5	TRBJ2-1
ASSWETLSYEQY	12	TRBV5-1	TRBJ2-7
SARGDGSRETQY	12	TRBV20-1	NA
ASSPSVAINTEAF	13	TRBV12-3/TRBV12-4	TRBJ1-1
ASSQERGGVDTQY	13	TRBV4-3	TRBJ2-3
SASSTGGTYEQY	12	TRBV20-1	TRBJ2-7
SARFRGNTQY	10	TRBV20-1	TRBJ2-3
ASSSTSGELPSYEQY	15	TRBV7-9	TRBJ2-7
ASSLQRVRSYEQY	13	TRBV7-2	TRBJ2-7
ASSSGRNPRGTTYEQY	16	TRBV7-2	TRBJ2-7
ASSRGQGIGYT	11	TRBV7-2	TRBJ1-2
ASSGGQRPYNEQF	13	TRBV10-1	TRBJ2-1
ASSQEVVSPLH	11	TRBV4-3	TRBJ1-6
SALRQGAVDEQY	12	TRBV20-1	TRBJ2-7
SARRPGSEAF	10	TRBV20-1	TRBJ1-1
ASSYNLGTGRPPLH	14	TRBV6-6	TRBJ1-6
ASSYPGQRQYEQY	13	TRBV6-5	TRBJ2-7
SAEGLLDRGQETQY	14	TRBV20-1	TRBJ2-5
ASSQGRDRAYEQY	13	TRBV4-3	TRBJ2-7
ASSPLAGGRDTDTQY	15	TRBV7-9	TRBJ2-3
ASSPRQLGLHEQF	13	TRBV4-3	TRBJ2-1
ASGLMGARY	9	TRBV6-2/TRBV6-3	TRBJ2-5
ASSLVNRKEETQY	13	TRBV5-1	TRBJ2-5
ASSQDGEGLAKNIQY	15	TRBV4-3	TRBJ2-4
ASSKEGSFPYNEQF	14	TRBV7-3	TRBJ2-1
ASSLPPGQDNYGYT	14	TRBV7-9	TRBJ1-2
SLKEADTQY	9	TRBV29-1	TRBJ2-3
ASSPTGGGFYEQY	13	TRBV12-3/TRBV12-4	TRBJ2-7
SATDELAVETQY	12	TRBV20-1	NA
ASSIGTSGANVLT	13	TRBV19	TRBJ2-6
ASSLVVGTGDYEQY	14	TRBV28	TRBJ2-7
ASSFGARYNSPLH	13	TRBV27	TRBJ1-6
ASSQDLSVDYEQY	13	TRBV4-2	TRBJ2-7
ASSQPPHNVGTEAF	14	TRBV28	TRBJ1-1
ASSWGRGSGANVLT	14	TRBV6-6	TRBJ2-6
ASSSLSGGYT	10	TRBV13	TRBJ1-2
ASRVDNSPLH	10	TRBV7-9	TRBJ1-6
SVYTGLAGGRNEQF	14	TRBV29-1	TRBJ2-1
ASRSGQLNTEAF	12	TRBV12-3/TRBV12-4	TRBJ1-1
ASSPDRDRVTGANVLT	16	TRBV4-2	TRBJ2-6
ASGRDRARNEQF	12	TRBV27	TRBJ2-1
ASSPHGDQPQH	11	TRBV12-3/TRBV12-4	TRBJ1-5
ASRPQGGDYEQY	12	TRBV27	TRBJ2-7
ASSPRSYSNQPQH	13	TRBV6-5	TRBJ1-5
ASSQVGQGTNNEQF	14	TRBV4-1	TRBJ2-1
AISELGVNSYEQY	13	TRBV10-3	TRBJ2-7